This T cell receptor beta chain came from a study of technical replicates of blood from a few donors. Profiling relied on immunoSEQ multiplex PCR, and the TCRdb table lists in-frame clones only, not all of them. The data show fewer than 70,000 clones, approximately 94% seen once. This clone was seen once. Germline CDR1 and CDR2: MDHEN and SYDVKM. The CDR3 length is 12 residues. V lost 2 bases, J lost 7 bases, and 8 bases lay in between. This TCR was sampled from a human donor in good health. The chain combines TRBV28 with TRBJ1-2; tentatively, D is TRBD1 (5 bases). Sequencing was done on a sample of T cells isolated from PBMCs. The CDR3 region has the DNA TGTGCCAGCAGTTTAGGGGCAGGTGGCTACACCTTC. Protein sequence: CASSLGAGGYTF.